This T cell receptor beta chain emerged from a study of Graves' ophthalmopathy and Graves' hyperthyroidism. This clonotype has at least ten counts. Thyroid ultrasound, orbital computed tomography, TRAb, serum thyroxine and clinical symptoms formed the basis of diagnosis. RNA served as the template for amplifying TCR beta CDR3 regions. Amplification began with first-round RT-PCR using HTBI primers, then second-round multiplex PCR was performed. TCRdb passed the multiplex PCR reads through MiXCR, listing each CDR3 protein once. The top ten hold over 7.5% of the sample, which has 450,000 or so distinct CDR3 sequences, approximately 15% seen once. Material: blood. The sequence derives from a woman aged 25 to 39 with Graves' ophthalmopathy.

The CDR3 nucleotides are TGTGCCAGCACGAGGGGAATTAACTATGGCTACACCTTC. Translated, it gives CASTRGINYGYTF. This chain connects TRBV6-1 to TRBJ1-2; D is possibly TRBD1 (5 bases). Germline loops: CDR1 MNHNS, CDR2 SASEGT. The CDR3 is 13 amino acids. The V gene lost 7 bases and the J gene lost 1 base, with 10 bases spanning the gap.